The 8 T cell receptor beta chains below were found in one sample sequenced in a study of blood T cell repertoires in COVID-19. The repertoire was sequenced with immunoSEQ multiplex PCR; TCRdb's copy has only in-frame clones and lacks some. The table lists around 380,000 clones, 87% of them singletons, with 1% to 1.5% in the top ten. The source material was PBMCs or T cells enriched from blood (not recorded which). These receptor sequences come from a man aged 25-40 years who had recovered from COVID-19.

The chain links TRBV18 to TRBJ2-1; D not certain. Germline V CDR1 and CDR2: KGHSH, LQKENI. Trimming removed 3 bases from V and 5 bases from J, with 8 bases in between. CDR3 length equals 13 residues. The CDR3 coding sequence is TGTGCCAGCTCACCCCCGGTCGACAATGAGCAGTTCTTC. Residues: CASSPPVDNEQFF.

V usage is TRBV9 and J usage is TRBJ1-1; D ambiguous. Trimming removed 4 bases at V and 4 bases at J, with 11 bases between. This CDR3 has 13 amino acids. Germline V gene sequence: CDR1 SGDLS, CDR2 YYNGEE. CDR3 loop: CASSRDGSTEAFF. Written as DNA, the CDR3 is TGTGCCAGCAGCCGAGACGGGAGCACTGAAGCTTTCTTT. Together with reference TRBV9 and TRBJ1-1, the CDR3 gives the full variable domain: DSGVTQTPKHLITATGQRVTLRCSPRSGDLSVYWYQQSLDQGLQFLIQYYNGEERAKGNILERFSAQQFPDLHSELNLSSLELGDSALYFCASSRDGSTEAFFGQGTRLTVV.

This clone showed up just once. The CDR3 DNA is TGTGCCAACACGGACAGGGTCTATGGCTACACCTTC. Its translation: CANTDRVYGYTF. The chain carries TRBV6-5 and TRBJ1-2; 8 bases line up with TRBD1. V trimming: 10 bases; J trimming: 4 bases; junction bases outside the gene matches: 5. Germline loops: CDR1 MNHEY, CDR2 SVGAGI. The CDR3 covers 12 residues.

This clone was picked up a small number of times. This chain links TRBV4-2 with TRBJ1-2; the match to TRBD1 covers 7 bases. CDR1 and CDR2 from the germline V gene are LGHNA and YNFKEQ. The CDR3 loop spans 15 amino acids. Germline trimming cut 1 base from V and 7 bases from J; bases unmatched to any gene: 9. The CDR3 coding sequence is TGTGCCAGCAGCCAAGTAGGGACAGCAGGTACTGGCTACACCTTC. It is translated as CASSQVGTAGTGYTF.

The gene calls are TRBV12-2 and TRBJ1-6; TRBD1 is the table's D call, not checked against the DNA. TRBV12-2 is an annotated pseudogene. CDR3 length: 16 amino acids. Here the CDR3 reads CASRLDRGRCDSPLHF. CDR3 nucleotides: TGTGCAAGTCGCTTAGACAGGGGGCGATGCGATTCACCCCTCCACTTT.

CDR3 amino acids: CASSYPGGAVNTGELFF. CDR3 nucleotides: TGTGCCAGCAGTTACCCAGGGGGCGCGGTGAACACCGGGGAGCTGTTTTTT. The V gene is TRBV6-2 or TRBV6-3, the J gene TRBJ2-2, with 8 bases lining up with TRBD1. There are 17 residues in the CDR3. Germline V gene lookup returns CDR1 MNHEY and CDR2 SVGEGT. Trimming at V came to 2 bases and at J to 1 base, leaving 6 bases not matched to a gene.

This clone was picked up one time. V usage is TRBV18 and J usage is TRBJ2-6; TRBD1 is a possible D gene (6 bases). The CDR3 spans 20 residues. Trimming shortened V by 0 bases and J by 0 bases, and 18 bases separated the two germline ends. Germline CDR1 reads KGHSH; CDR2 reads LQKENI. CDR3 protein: CASSPPVGARVHSGANVLTF. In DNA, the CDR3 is TGTGCCAGCTCACCACCGGTGGGGGCGCGGGTTCACTCTGGGGCCAACGTCCTGACTTTC.

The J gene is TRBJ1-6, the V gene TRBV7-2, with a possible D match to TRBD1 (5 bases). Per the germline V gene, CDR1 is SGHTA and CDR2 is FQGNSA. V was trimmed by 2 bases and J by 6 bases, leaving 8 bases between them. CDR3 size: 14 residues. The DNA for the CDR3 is TGTGCCAGCAGCTTACAGGGAAGTAATTCACCCCTCCACTTT. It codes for CASSLQGSNSPLHF. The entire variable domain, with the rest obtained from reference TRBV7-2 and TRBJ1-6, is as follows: GAGVSQSPSNKVTEKGKDVELRCDPISGHTALYWYRQSLGQGLEFLIYFQGNSAPDKSGLPSDRFSAERTGGSVSTLTIQRTQQEDSAVYLCASSLQGSNSPLHFGNGTRLTVT.